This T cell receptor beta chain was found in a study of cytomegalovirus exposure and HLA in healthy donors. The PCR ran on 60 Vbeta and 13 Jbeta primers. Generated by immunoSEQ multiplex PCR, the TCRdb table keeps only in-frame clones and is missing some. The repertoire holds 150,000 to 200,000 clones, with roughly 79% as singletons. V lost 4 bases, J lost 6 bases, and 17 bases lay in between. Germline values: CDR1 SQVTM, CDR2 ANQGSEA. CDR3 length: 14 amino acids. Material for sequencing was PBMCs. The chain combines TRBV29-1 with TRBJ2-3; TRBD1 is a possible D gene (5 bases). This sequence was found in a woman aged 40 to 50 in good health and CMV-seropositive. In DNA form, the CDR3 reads TGCAGCGTTGGTAGGGGAAGTCCACCGGATACGCAGTATTTT. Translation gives CSVGRGSPPDTQYF.